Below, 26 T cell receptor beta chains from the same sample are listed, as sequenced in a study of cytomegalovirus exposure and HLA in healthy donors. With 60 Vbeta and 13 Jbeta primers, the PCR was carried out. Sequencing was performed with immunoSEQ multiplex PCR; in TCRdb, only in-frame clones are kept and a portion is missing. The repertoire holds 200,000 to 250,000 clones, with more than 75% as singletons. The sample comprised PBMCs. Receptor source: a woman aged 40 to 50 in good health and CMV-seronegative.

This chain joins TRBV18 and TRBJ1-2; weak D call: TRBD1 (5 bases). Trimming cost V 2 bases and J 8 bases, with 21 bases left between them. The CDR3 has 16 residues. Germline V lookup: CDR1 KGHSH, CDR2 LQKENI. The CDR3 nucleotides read TGTGCCAGCTCACCATCGGACAAGCACCCTGAAGACGGCTACACCTTC. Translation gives CASSPSDKHPEDGYTF.

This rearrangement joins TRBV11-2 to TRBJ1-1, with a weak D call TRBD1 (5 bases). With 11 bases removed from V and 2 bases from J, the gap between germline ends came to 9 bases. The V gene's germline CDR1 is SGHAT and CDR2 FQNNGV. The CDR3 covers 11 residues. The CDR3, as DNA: TGTGCCTCGACAGTTAACACTGAAGCTTTCTTT. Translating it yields CASTVNTEAFF.

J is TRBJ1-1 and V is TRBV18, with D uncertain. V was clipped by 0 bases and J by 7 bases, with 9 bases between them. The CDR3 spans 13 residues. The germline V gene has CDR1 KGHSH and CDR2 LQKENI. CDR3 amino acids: CASSPPVQIEAFF. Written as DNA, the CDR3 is TGTGCCAGCTCACCACCGGTTCAGATTGAAGCTTTCTTT.

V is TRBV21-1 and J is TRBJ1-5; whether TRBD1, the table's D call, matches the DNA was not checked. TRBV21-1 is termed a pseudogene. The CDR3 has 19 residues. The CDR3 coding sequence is TGTGCCAGCAGCAATCGGACAGCTAGAATGGATTATAGCAATCAGCCCCAGCATTTT. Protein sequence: CASSNRTARMDYSNQPQHF.

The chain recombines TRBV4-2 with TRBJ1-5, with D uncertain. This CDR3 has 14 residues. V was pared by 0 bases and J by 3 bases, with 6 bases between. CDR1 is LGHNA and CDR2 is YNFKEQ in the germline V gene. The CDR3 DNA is TGTGCCAGCAGCCAAGATCCTACCAATCAGCCCCAGCATTTT. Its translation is CASSQDPTNQPQHF.

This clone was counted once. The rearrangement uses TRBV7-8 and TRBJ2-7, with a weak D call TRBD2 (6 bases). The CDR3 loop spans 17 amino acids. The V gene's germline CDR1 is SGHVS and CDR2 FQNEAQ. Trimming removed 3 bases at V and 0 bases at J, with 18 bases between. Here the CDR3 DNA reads TGTGCCAGCAGCTTCGGACGGGTAACGCGGGGCTCCTACGAGCAGTACTTC. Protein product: CASSFGRVTRGSYEQYF.

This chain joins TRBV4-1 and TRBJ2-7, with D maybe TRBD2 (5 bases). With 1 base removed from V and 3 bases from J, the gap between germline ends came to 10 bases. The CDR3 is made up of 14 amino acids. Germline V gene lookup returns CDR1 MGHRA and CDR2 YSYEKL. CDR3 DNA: TGCGCCAGCAGCCAAGGTTCGAGCGGCTACGAGCAGTACTTC. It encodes CASSQGSSGYEQYF.

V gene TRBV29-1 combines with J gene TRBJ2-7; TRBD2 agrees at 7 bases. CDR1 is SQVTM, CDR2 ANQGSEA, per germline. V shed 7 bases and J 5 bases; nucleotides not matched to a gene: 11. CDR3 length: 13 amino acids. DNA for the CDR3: TGCAGCGGTGGGGGGGGGAAAGGCAACGAGCAGTACTTC. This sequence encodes CSGGGGKGNEQYF.

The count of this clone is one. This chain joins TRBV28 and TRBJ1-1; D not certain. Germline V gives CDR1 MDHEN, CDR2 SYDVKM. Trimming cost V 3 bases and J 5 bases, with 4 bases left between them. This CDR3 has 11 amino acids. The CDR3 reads CASSFFTEAFF. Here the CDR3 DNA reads TGTGCCAGCAGTTTCTTTACTGAAGCTTTCTTT.

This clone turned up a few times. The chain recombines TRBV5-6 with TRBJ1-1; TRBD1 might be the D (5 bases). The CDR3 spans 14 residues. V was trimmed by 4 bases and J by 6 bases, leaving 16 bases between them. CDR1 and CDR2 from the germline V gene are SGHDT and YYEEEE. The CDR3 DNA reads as TGTGCCAGCAGCCTGGTGGGGCTGCTCTCTGAAGCTTTCTTT. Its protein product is CASSLVGLLSEAFF.

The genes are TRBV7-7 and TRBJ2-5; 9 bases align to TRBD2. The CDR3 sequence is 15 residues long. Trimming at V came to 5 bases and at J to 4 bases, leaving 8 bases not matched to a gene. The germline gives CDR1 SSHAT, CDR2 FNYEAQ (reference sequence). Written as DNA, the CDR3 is TGTGCCAGCAGCCCCCCGTTAGCGGGAGTAGAGACCCAGTACTTC. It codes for CASSPPLAGVETQYF.

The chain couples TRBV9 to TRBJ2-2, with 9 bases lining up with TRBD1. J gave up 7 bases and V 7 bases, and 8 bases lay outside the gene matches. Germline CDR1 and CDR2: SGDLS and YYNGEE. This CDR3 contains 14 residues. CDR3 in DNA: TGTGCCAGCGGCCCACAGGGGGCTAGCGGGGAGCTGTTTTTT. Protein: CASGPQGASGELFF.

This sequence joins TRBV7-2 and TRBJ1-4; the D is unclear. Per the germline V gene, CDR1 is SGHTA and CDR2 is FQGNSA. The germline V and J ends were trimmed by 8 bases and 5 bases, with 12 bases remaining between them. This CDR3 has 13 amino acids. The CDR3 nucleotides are TGTGCCAGCCGGGGAGGGCTAAATGAAAAACTGTTTTTT. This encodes CASRGGLNEKLFF.

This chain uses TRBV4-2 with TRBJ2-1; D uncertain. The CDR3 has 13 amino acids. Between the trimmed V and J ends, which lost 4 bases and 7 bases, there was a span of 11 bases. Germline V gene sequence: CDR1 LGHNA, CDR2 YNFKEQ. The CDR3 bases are TGTGCCAGCAGCCCACCCTTAACAAATGAGCAGTTCTTC. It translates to CASSPPLTNEQFF.

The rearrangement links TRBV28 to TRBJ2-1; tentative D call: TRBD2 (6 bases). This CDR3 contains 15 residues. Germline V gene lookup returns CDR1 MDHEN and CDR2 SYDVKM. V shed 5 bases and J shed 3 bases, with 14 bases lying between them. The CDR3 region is CASSTEGRGYNEQFF. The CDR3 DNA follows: TGTGCCAGCAGTACGGAGGGAAGGGGCTACAATGAGCAGTTCTTC.

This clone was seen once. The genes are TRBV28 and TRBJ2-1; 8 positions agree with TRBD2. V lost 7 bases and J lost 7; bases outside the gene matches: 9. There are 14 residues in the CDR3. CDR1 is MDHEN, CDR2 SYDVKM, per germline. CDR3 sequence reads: CASNSGLAWNEQFF. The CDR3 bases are TGTGCCAGCAATTCCGGACTAGCTTGGAATGAGCAGTTCTTC.

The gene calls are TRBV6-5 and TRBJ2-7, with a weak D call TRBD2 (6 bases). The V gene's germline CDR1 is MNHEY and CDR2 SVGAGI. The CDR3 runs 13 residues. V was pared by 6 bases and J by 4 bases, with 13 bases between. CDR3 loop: CASSNGGLYEQYF. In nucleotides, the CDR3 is TGTGCCAGCAGCAATGGGGGGTTATACGAGCAGTACTTC.

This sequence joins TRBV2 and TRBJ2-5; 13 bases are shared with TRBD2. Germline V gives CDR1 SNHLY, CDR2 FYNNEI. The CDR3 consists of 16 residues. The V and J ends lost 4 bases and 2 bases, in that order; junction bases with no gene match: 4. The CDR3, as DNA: TGTGCCAGCAGTGTCGGACTAGCGGGAGTACAAGAGACCCAGTACTTC. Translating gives CASSVGLAGVQETQYF.

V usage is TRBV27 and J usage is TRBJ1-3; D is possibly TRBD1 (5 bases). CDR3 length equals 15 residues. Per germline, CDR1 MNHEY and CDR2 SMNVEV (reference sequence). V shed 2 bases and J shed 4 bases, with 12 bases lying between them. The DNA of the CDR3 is TGTGCCAGCAGTTTAGCGTCAGGGATCGGAAACACCATATATTTT. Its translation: CASSLASGIGNTIYF.

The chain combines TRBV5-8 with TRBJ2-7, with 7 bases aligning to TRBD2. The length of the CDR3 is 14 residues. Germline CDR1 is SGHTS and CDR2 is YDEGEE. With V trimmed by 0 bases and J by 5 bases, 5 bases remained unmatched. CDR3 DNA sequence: TGTGCCAGCAGCTTGGCCGGGACTACCCACGAGCAGTACTTC. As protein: CASSLAGTTHEQYF.

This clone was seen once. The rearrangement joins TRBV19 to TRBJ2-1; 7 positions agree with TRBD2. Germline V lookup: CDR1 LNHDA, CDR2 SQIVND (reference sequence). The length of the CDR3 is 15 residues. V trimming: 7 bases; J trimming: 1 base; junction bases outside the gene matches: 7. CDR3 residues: CASTPMRESYNEQFF. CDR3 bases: TGTGCCAGTACCCCCATGCGGGAGTCCTACAATGAGCAGTTCTTC.

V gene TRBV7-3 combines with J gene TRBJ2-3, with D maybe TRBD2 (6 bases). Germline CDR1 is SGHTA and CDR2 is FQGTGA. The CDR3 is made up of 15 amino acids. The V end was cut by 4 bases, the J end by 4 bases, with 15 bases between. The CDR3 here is CASSSYGGSPDTQYF. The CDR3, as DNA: TGTGCCAGCAGCTCCTACGGGGGAAGCCCAGATACGCAGTATTTT.

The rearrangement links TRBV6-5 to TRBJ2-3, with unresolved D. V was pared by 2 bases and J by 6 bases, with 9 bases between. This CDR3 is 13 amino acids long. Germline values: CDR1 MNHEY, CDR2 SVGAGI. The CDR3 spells CASSYLRSDTQYF. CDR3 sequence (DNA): TGTGCCAGCAGTTACCTACGGTCTGATACGCAGTATTTT.

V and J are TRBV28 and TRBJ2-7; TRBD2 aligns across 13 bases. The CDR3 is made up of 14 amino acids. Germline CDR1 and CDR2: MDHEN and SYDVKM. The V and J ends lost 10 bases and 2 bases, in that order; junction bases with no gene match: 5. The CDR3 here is CAIGTSGRAYEQYF. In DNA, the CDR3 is TGTGCCATCGGAACTAGCGGGAGGGCCTACGAGCAGTACTTC. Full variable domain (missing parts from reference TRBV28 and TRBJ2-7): DVKVTQSSRYLVKRTGEKVFLECVQDMDHENMFWYRQDPGLGLRLIYFSYDVKMKEKGDIPEGYSVSREKKERFSLILESASTNQTSMYLCAIGTSGRAYEQYFGPGTRLTVT.

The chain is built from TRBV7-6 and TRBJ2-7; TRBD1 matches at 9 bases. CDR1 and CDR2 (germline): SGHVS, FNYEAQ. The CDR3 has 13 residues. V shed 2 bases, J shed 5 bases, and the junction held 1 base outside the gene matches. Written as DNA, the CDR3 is TGTGCCAGCAGCTTAAGGGACAGGGACGAGCAGTACTTC. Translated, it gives CASSLRDRDEQYF.

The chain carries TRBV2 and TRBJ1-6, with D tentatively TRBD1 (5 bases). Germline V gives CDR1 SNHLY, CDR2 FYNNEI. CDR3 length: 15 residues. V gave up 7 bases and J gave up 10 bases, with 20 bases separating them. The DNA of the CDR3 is TGTGCCAGCACGAGCAGGGATTATCAAGGATCACCCCTCCACTTT. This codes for CASTSRDYQGSPLHF.